The next 27 T cell receptor beta chains were all read from a single sample in a study of blood T cell repertoires in COVID-19. Libraries were prepared by immunoSEQ multiplex PCR; TCRdb keeps only in-frame clonotypes and omits some of them. This table has more than 200,000 clones, roughly 84% appearing once. The sample taken for sequencing was peripheral blood. These TCRs come from a man between 60 and 75 years old with acute or convalescent COVID-19.

The rearrangement links TRBV18 to TRBJ2-7; the match to TRBD2 covers 15 bases. CDR1 and CDR2 (germline): KGHSH, LQKENI. V shed 1 base, J shed 3 bases, and the junction held 1 base outside the gene matches. CDR3 length: 16 amino acids. CDR3 DNA: TGTGCCAGCTCACCACGGGGACTAGCGGGAGGCTACGAGCAGTACTTC. Protein: CASSPRGLAGGYEQYF.

V gene TRBV19 combines with J gene TRBJ1-1; D is unclear. The CDR3 consists of 13 residues. V gave up 7 bases and J gave up 6 bases, with 15 bases separating them. Germline lookup yields CDR1 LNHDA and CDR2 SQIVND (reference sequence). The CDR3 region has the DNA TGTGCCAGTACCTCGGCCGGAGTAGCTGAAGCTTTCTTT. Residues: CASTSAGVAEAFF.

J is TRBJ2-5 and V is TRBV19, with 8 positions matching TRBD1. The V segment lost 4 bases and the J segment 2 bases; nucleotides outside the gene matches: 9. CDR3 size: 16 residues. Per germline, CDR1 LNHDA and CDR2 SQIVND (reference sequence). CDR3 in amino acids: CASSTGRQGRQETQYF. The CDR3 coding sequence is TGTGCCAGTAGTACCGGTCGACAGGGGAGACAAGAGACCCAGTACTTC.

This clone was seen more than once but under ten times. This chain joins TRBV5-6 and TRBJ2-2; TRBD2 agrees at 10 bases. V lost 3 bases and J lost 2; bases outside the gene matches: 7. Germline V CDR1 and CDR2: SGHDT, YYEEEE. This CDR3 contains 17 residues. In DNA form, the CDR3 reads TGTGCCAGCAGCTCCAGGACTAGCGGCATAAACACCGGGGAGCTGTTTTTT. As protein: CASSSRTSGINTGELFF.

The chain employs TRBV2 and TRBJ1-6; 7 nucleotides match TRBD1. This CDR3 has 14 residues. V lost 6 bases and J lost 6; bases outside the gene matches: 5. In germline, CDR1 is SNHLY, CDR2 FYNNEI. DNA for the CDR3: TGTGCCAGCAGGACCGGGACAGTTAATTCACCCCTCCACTTT. It encodes CASRTGTVNSPLHF.

The sample holds one count of this clone. The sample contains more than one DNA sequence encoding this CDR3. This sequence joins TRBV5-1 and TRBJ2-5; the D gene is possibly TRBD2 (5 bases). The CDR3 covers 12 residues. V dropped 0 bases and J dropped 5 bases, with 5 bases sitting between them. Germline assignment: CDR1 SGHRS and CDR2 YFSETQ. The CDR3 loop is CASSLAGETQYF. The DNA for the CDR3 is TGCGCCAGCAGCTTGGCGGGGGAGACCCAGTACTTC.

The chain links TRBV7-2 to TRBJ1-2, with TRBD1 matching over 9 bases. This CDR3 comprises 15 residues. CDR1 is SGHTA and CDR2 is FQGNSA in the germline V gene. Trimming removed 1 base from V and 4 bases from J; junction bases left unmatched: 4. This CDR3 is CASSLGDRASYGYTF. Written as DNA, the CDR3 is TGTGCCAGCAGCTTAGGGGACAGGGCGAGCTATGGCTACACCTTC. Based on the CDR3 plus reference TRBV7-2 and TRBJ1-2, the full variable domain is GAGVSQSPSNKVTEKGKDVELRCDPISGHTALYWYRQSLGQGLEFLIYFQGNSAPDKSGLPSDRFSAERTGGSVSTLTIQRTQQEDSAVYLCASSLGDRASYGYTFGSGTRLTVV.

This chain joins TRBV27 and TRBJ2-4; the D is unclear. The germline V gene has CDR1 MNHEY and CDR2 SMNVEV (reference sequence). This CDR3 contains 13 residues. Deletions cut 6 bases from V and 3 bases from J, with 9 bases between. The CDR3: CASRSIDKNIQYF. CDR3 DNA: TGTGCCAGCAGAAGCATAGACAAAAACATTCAGTACTTC.

Only one count was recorded for this clone. The V gene is TRBV25-1, the J gene TRBJ1-3, with D unclear. Germline V gives CDR1 MGHDK, CDR2 SYGVNS. V lost 3 bases to trimming and J lost 0 bases, with 6 bases between them. The CDR3 covers 14 residues. CDR3 sequence reads: CASSDRNSGNTIYF. As DNA, the CDR3 is TGTGCCAGCAGTGACAGGAACTCTGGAAACACCATATATTTT.

This clone appeared a single time. The chain joins TRBV7-3 to TRBJ2-1, with a tentative D call TRBD2 (6 bases). The V gene's germline CDR1 is SGHTA and CDR2 FQGTGA. This CDR3 has 15 amino acids. V gave up 5 bases and J gave up 8 bases, with 19 bases separating them. CDR3 nucleotide sequence: TGTGCCAGCAGCCCTGCTCTAGCGTCTGCACATGAGCAGTTCTTC. Translation: CASSPALASAHEQFF.

The table lists this clone with a few counts. This sequence joins TRBV28 and TRBJ2-1; TRBD2 matches at 8 bases. There are 17 residues in the CDR3. The germline V gene has CDR1 MDHEN and CDR2 SYDVKM. The V gene end was trimmed by 3 bases and the J gene end by 0 bases; junction bases not matched to a gene: 7. CDR3 region: CASSFYLLAGSYNEQFF. CDR3 DNA sequence: TGTGCCAGCAGTTTCTATCTTCTAGCGGGCTCCTACAATGAGCAGTTCTTC.

The chain carries TRBV6-1 and TRBJ2-2; 8 positions match TRBD1. CDR1 is MNHNS, CDR2 SASEGT, per germline. The V gene end was trimmed by 0 bases and the J gene end by 5 bases; junction bases not matched to a gene: 2. This CDR3 is 15 amino acids long. CDR3 residues: CASSEADRVTGELFF. CDR3 sequence (DNA): TGTGCCAGCAGTGAAGCGGACAGGGTGACCGGGGAGCTGTTTTTT.

CDR3 amino acids: CASSGGGRVKETQYF. CDR3 nucleotide sequence: TGCGCCAGCAGCGGAGGAGGGAGGGTGAAGGAGACCCAGTACTTC. This rearrangement joins TRBV5-1 to TRBJ2-5; the match to TRBD2 covers 7 bases. Germline CDR1 and CDR2: SGHRS and YFSETQ. The V and J ends lost 4 bases and 5 bases, in that order; junction bases with no gene match: 11. The CDR3 contains 15 residues.

This clone was seen more than once but under ten times. The V and J genes are TRBV4-3 and TRBJ1-4; tentative D call: TRBD1 (5 bases). CDR1 LGHNA and CDR2 YSLEER come from the germline V gene. V dropped 0 bases and J dropped 0 bases, with 11 bases sitting between them. CDR3 length equals 17 residues. DNA for the CDR3: TGCGCCAGCAGCCAAGATCCGGCGGGGGCAACTAATGAAAAACTGTTTTTT. It yields the protein CASSQDPAGATNEKLFF.

The chain couples TRBV19 to TRBJ1-5; possibly TRBD1 for D (6 bases). Trimming removed 6 bases at V and 3 bases at J, with 12 bases between. The CDR3 length is 14 residues. Per germline, CDR1 LNHDA and CDR2 SQIVND (reference sequence). Here the CDR3 DNA reads TGTGCCAGTAGGAGGGACACTATCAATCAGCCCCAGCATTTT. Translating it yields CASRRDTINQPQHF.

The rearrangement joins TRBV5-4 to TRBJ1-2; D is possibly TRBD1 (5 bases). CDR3 length: 13 residues. The germline gives CDR1 SGHNT, CDR2 YYREEE (reference sequence). V lost 2 bases and J lost 8, with 13 bases in between. The CDR3 DNA follows: TGTGCCAGCAGCTTTCAACAGGTCGACGGCTACACCTTC. It codes for CASSFQQVDGYTF.

The CDR3 DNA sequence: TGTGCCAGCAGCCCAGGACTACATGGCTACACCTTC. It encodes CASSPGLHGYTF. The chain links TRBV12-3 or TRBV12-4 to TRBJ1-2; no firm D call. The V end was cut by 6 bases, the J end by 6 bases, with 11 bases between. There are 12 residues in the CDR3.

There are a few counts of this clone. The rearrangement uses TRBV5-1 and TRBJ1-4, with D hard to call. This CDR3 contains 13 residues. Trimming took 1 base from V and 7 from J, leaving 8 bases between them. CDR1 and CDR2 (germline): SGHRS, YFSETQ. DNA for the CDR3: TGCGCCAGCAGCTTGAAAGCGTTTGAAAAACTGTTTTTT. Translating it yields CASSLKAFEKLFF.

Concerning this clone itself: In the same sample, other DNA sequences code for this CDR3. The V call is TRBV11-2, the J call TRBJ2-2, with 9 bases that match TRBD2. CDR3 length: 15 residues. The germline V gene has CDR1 SGHAT and CDR2 FQNNGV. Trimming at V came to 2 bases and at J to 8 bases, leaving 6 bases not matched to a gene. The CDR3 spells CASSLSAGGVGELFF. CDR3 DNA: TGTGCCAGCAGCTTATCGGCGGGAGGGGTGGGGGAGCTGTTTTTT.

This chain connects TRBV5-1 to TRBJ2-2; 8 positions match TRBD1. CDR1 SGHRS and CDR2 YFSETQ come from the germline V gene. V was clipped by 1 base and J by 4 bases; unmatched bases: 6. The CDR3 covers 16 residues. CDR3 sequence: CASSLLGDRFTGELFF. As DNA, the CDR3 is TGCGCCAGCAGCTTGTTGGGGGACAGGTTCACCGGGGAGCTGTTTTTT.

The rearrangement joins TRBV7-3 to TRBJ2-1; no clear D. V was clipped by 1 base and J by 8 bases, with 12 bases between them. This CDR3 contains 14 residues. Germline-derived CDR1 and CDR2 are SGHTA and FQGTGA. CDR3 in DNA: TGTGCCAGCAGCTTAAGTCGCGATAGCTATGAGCAGTTCTTC. Translation: CASSLSRDSYEQFF.

The V gene is TRBV5-1, the J gene TRBJ2-1, with 12 bases fitting TRBD2. After removal of 4 bases from V and 7 bases from J, the junction contained 15 bases not matched to a gene. The CDR3 totals 18 residues. The germline gives CDR1 SGHRS, CDR2 YFSETQ. The CDR3 reads CASSATTSGGLKGNEQFF. For the CDR3, the DNA is TGCGCCAGCAGCGCGACCACTAGCGGGGGGCTGAAAGGGAATGAGCAGTTCTTC.

V gene TRBV29-1 combines with J gene TRBJ2-1, with 7 bases that match TRBD2. Germline V gene lookup returns CDR1 SQVTM and CDR2 ANQGSEA. This CDR3 has 17 residues. Trimming removed 6 bases from V and 4 bases from J; junction bases left unmatched: 18. The CDR3: CSVDGDYDSLVYNEQFF. In nucleotides, the CDR3 is TGCAGCGTCGACGGGGACTACGACTCGTTAGTTTACAATGAGCAGTTCTTC.

This chain links TRBV11-2 with TRBJ1-5; D perhaps matches TRBD1 (6 bases). CDR3 length: 13 residues. The germline gives CDR1 SGHAT, CDR2 FQNNGV. V dropped 5 bases and J dropped 6 bases, with 11 bases sitting between them. DNA for the CDR3: TGTGCCAGCAGCCTTCAGGGGATTCAGCCCCAGCATTTT. Translation gives CASSLQGIQPQHF.

The CDR3 DNA reads TGTGCCAGCTCACCACCGAGGGCCATGAACACTGAAGCTTTCTTT. It yields the protein CASSPPRAMNTEAFF. The chain joins TRBV18 to TRBJ1-1; D gene ambiguous. The germline gives CDR1 KGHSH, CDR2 LQKENI. Trimming took 0 bases from V and 0 from J, leaving 8 bases between them. The CDR3 runs 15 residues.

The chain recombines TRBV4-1 with TRBJ2-5; possibly TRBD2 for D (6 bases). Germline CDR1 is MGHRA and CDR2 is YSYEKL. The germline V and J ends were trimmed by 5 bases and 2 bases, with 18 bases remaining between them. This CDR3 is built from 16 residues. This CDR3 reads CASSSWGRSKQETQYF. The CDR3 DNA sequence: TGCGCCAGCAGCTCCTGGGGGAGGTCGAAACAAGAGACCCAGTACTTC.

This clone was picked up a small number of times. The CDR3 region is CASSGSWSGEKLFF. The CDR3 DNA reads TGTGCCAGCAGCGGGTCCTGGTCGGGTGAAAAACTGTTTTTT. The J gene is TRBJ1-4, the V gene TRBV9; no clear D. CDR3 length: 14 amino acids. CDR1 and CDR2 from the germline V gene are SGDLS and YYNGEE. V was pared by 3 bases and J by 7 bases, with 13 bases between.